Given below is one T cell receptor beta chain in context. Trimming left V 2 bases short and J 2 bases short, with 12 bases between. The V gene's germline CDR1 is SGHTA and CDR2 FQGNSA. The CDR3 spans 15 residues. Sequenced by immunoSEQ multiplex PCR; TCRdb stores in-frame clones only, minus some. The profile shows under 200,000 clones, about 94% of them singletons. This record comes from a study of control samples from healthy donors and cancer patients. This sequence originates from a man in his sixties with colorectal cancer. The rearrangement joins TRBV7-2 to TRBJ1-1, with D unresolved. Sequences were obtained from PBMCs. The DNA for the CDR3 is TGTGCCAGCAGCTTAACGGCTCATCCAAACACTGAAGCTTTCTTT. Protein sequence: CASSLTAHPNTEAFF.